The present T cell receptor (beta chain) was sequenced within a study of T cell changes during pregnancy in multiple sclerosis. Some clones are missing from TCRdb's copy, which holds only in-frame ones; the method was immunoSEQ multiplex PCR. This table holds 20,000 to 25,000 clones, around 89% found once. Trimming cost V 0 bases and J 4 bases; bases outside gene matches: 5. This CDR3 region has 17 residues. The germline V gene has CDR1 KGHSH and CDR2 LQKENI. The source is a female donor with multiple sclerosis, enrolled in a pregnancy study. This chain uses TRBV18 with TRBJ2-3, with 12 bases identical to TRBD2. Here the sequenced sample was CD8+ T cells from peripheral blood mononuclear cells, taken in the first trimester of pregnancy. CDR3 DNA: TGTGCCAGCTCACCACCTCTAGCGGGAGGGCCGTCAGATACGCAGTATTTT. Translating it yields CASSPPLAGGPSDTQYF. The full variable domain, its missing parts supplied by reference TRBV18 and TRBJ2-3, is NAGVMQNPRHLVRRRGQEARLRCSPMKGHSHVYWYRQLPEEGLKFMVYLQKENIIDESGMPKERFSAEFPKEGPSILRIQQVVRGDSAAYFCASSPPLAGGPSDTQYFGPGTRLTVL.